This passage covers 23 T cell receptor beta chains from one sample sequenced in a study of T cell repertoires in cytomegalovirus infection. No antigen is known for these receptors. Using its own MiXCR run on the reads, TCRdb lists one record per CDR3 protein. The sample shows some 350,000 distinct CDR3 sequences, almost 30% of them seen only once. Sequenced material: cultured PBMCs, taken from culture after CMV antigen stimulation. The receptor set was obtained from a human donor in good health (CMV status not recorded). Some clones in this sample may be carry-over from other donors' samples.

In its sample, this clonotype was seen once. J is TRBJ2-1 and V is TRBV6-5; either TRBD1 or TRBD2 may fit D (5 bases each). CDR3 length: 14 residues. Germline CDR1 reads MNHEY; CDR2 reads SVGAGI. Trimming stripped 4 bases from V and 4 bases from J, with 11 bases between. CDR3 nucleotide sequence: TGTGCCAGCAGTTTCATGGGACCTTACAATGAGCAGTTCTTC. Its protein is CASSFMGPYNEQFF.

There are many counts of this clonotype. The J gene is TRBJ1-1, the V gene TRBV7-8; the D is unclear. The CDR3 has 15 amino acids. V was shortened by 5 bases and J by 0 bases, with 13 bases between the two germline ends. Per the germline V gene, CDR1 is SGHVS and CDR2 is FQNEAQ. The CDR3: CASSPGRALNTEAFF. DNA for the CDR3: TGTGCCAGCAGCCCCGGGAGGGCCCTGAACACTGAAGCTTTCTTT.

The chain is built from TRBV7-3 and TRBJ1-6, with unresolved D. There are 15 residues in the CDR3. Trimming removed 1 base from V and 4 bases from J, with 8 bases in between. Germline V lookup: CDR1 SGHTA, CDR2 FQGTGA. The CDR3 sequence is CASSLNAGYNSPLHF. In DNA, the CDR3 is TGTGCCAGCAGCTTAAACGCAGGATATAATTCACCCCTCCACTTT.

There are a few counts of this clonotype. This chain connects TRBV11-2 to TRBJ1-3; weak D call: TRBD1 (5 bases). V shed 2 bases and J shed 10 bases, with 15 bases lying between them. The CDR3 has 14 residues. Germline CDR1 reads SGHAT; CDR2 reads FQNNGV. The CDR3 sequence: CASSLPGGLGTIYF. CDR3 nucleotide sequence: TGTGCCAGCAGCTTACCCGGGGGGTTGGGTACCATATATTTT.

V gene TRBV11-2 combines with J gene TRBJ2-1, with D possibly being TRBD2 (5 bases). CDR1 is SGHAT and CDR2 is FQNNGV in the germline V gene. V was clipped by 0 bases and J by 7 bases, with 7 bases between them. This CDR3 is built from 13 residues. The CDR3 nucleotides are TGTGCCAGCAGCTTAGAGAGGGTTAATGAGCAGTTCTTC. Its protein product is CASSLERVNEQFF.

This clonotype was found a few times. Here the CDR3 reads CSAATGVDEQYF. The DNA of the CDR3 is TGCAGTGCTGCGACCGGGGTCGACGAGCAGTACTTC. V and J are TRBV20-1 and TRBJ2-7, with D possibly TRBD2 on 5 matching bases. Germline lookup yields CDR1 DFQATT and CDR2 SNEGSKA (reference sequence). V lost 5 bases and J lost 5, with 13 bases in between. This CDR3 is 12 amino acids long.

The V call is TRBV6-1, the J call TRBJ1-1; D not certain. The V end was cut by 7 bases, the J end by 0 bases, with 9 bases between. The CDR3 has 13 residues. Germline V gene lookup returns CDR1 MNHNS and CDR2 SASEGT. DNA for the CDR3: TGTGCCAGCATTCTGGGATTGAACACTGAAGCTTTCTTT. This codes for CASILGLNTEAFF.

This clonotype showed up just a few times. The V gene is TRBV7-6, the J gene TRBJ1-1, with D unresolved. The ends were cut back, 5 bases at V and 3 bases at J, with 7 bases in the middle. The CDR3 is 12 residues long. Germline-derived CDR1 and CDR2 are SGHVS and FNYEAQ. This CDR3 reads CASSPWDTEAFF. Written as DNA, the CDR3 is TGTGCCAGCAGCCCCTGGGACACTGAAGCTTTCTTT.

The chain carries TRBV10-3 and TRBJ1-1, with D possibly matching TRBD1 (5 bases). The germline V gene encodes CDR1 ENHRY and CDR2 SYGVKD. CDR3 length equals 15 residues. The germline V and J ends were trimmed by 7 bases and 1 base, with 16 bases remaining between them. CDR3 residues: CAITDTSLSNTEAFF. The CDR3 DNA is TGTGCCATCACGGACACTTCTCTGTCGAACACTGAAGCTTTCTTT.

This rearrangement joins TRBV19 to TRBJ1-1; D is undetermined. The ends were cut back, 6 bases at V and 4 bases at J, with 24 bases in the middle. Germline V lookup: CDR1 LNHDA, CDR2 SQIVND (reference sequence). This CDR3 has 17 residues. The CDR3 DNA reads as TGTGCCAGTAGGCCGGCCGATCTTCTCGAGGGTAGCACTGAAGCTTTCTTT. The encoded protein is CASRPADLLEGSTEAFF.

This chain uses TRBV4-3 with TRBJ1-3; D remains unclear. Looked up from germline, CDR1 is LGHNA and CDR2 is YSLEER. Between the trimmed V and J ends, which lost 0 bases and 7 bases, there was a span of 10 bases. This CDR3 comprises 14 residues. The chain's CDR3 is CASSQEGAGNTIYF. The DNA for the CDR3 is TGCGCCAGCAGCCAAGAGGGAGCCGGGAACACCATATATTTT.

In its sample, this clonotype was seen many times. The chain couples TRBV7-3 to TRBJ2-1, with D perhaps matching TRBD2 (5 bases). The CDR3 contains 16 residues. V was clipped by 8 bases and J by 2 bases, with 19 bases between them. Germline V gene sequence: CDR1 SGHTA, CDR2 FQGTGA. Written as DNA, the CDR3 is TGTGCCAGCGGTGGGGAAATTCACGGGGCCTACAATGAGCAGTTCTTC. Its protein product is CASGGEIHGAYNEQFF.

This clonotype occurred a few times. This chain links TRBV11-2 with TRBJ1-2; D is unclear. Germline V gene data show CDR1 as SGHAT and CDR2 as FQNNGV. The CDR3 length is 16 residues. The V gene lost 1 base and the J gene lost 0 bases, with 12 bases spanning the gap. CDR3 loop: CASSLVYQATNYGYTF. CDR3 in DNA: TGTGCCAGCAGCTTAGTGTATCAGGCGACTAACTATGGCTACACCTTC.

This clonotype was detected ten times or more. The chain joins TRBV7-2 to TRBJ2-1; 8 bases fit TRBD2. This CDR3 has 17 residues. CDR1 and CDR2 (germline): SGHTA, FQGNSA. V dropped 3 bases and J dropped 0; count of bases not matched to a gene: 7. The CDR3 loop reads CASSFAGGLISYNEQFF. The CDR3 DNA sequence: TGTGCCAGCAGCTTTGCGGGGGGACTAATCTCCTACAATGAGCAGTTCTTC.

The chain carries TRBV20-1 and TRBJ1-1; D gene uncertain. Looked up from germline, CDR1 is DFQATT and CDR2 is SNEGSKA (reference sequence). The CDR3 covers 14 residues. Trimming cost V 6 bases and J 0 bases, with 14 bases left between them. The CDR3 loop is CSASSIGLNTEAFF. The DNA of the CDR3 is TGCAGTGCCAGTAGTATCGGCTTGAACACTGAAGCTTTCTTT.

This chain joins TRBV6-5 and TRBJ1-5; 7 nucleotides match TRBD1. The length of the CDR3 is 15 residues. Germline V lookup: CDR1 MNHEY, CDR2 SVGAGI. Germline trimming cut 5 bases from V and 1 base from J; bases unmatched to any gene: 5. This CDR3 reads CASSARGGSNQPQHF. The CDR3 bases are TGTGCCAGCAGTGCCAGGGGGGGGAGCAATCAGCCCCAGCATTTT.

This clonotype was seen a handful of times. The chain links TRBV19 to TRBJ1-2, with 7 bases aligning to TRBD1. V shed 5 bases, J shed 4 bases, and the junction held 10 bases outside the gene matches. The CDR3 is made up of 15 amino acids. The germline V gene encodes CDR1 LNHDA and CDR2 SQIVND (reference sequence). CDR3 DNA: TGTGCCAGTAGTGTCGGCCAAGACAGGGCCTATGGCTACACCTTC. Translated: CASSVGQDRAYGYTF.

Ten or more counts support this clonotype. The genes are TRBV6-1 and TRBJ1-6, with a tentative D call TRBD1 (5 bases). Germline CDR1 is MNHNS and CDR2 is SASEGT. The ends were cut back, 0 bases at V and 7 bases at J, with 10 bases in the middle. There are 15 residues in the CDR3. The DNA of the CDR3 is TGTGCCAGCAGTGAAGCGGCAGGGTGGAATTCACCCCTCCACTTT. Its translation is CASSEAAGWNSPLHF.

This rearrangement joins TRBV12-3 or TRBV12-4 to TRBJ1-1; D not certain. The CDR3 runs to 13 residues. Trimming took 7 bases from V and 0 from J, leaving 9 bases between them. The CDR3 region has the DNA TGTGCCAGCACCCTTCTGATGAACACTGAAGCTTTCTTT. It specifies CASTLLMNTEAFF.

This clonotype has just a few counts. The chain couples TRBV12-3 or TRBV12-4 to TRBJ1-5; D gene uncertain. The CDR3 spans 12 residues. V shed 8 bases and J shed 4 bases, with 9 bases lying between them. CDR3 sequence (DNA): TGTGCCAGCGGTCCTAGGAATCAGCCCCAGCATTTT. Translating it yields CASGPRNQPQHF.

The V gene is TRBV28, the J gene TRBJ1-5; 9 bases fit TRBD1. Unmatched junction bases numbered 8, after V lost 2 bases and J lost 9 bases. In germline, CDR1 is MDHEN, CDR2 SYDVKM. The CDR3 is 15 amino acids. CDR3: CASSLPGQGYGPQHF. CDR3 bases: TGTGCCAGCAGTTTACCGGGACAGGGCTATGGGCCCCAGCATTTT.

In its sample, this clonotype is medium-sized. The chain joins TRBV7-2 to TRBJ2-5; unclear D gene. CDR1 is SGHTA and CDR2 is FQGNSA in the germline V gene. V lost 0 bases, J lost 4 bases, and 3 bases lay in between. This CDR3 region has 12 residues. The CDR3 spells CASSLAGETQYF. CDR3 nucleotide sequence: TGTGCCAGCAGCTTAGCGGGAGAGACCCAGTACTTC.

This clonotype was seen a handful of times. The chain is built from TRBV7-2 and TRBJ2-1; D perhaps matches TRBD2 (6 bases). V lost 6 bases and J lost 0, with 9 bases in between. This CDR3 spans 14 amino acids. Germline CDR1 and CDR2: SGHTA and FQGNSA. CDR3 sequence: CASRRGGSYNEQFF. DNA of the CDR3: TGTGCCAGCAGGCGGGGCGGCTCCTACAATGAGCAGTTCTTC. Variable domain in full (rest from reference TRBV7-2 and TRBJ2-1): GAGVSQSPSNKVTEKGKDVELRCDPISGHTALYWYRQSLGQGLEFLIYFQGNSAPDKSGLPSDRFSAERTGGSVSTLTIQRTQQEDSAVYLCASRRGGSYNEQFFGPGTRLTVL.